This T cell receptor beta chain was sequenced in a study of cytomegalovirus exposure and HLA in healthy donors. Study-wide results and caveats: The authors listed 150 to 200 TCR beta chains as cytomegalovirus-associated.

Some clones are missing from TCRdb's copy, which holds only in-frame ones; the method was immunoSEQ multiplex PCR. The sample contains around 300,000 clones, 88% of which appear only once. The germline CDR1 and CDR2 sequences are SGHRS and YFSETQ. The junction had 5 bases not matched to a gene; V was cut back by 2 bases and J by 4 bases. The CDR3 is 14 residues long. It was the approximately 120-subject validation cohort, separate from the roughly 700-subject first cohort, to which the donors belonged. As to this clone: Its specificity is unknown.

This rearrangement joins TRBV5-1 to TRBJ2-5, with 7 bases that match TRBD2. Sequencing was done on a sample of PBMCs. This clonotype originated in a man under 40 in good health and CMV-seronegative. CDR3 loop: CASSLTGGLETQYF. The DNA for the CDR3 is TGCGCCAGCAGCTTAACCGGGGGGTTAGAGACCCAGTACTTC.